This TCR beta chain was recorded in a study of T cells in Graves' hyperthyroidism and ophthalmopathy (dated by TCRdb to between 2018 and 2021). A note on the overall study: Peripheral blood samples were taken at the time of initial diagnosis, prior to any treatment. The paper describes TCR Vbeta CDR3 sequencing of about 140 peripheral blood samples, made up of 40 to 45 ophthalmopathy patients, more than 70 hyperthyroidism patients and 17 progressor patients. Once sampling was done, hyperthyroidism patients were given methimazole at a starting dose of 30 mg daily, whereas ophthalmopathy patients were given high-dose intravenous methylprednisolone. A discovery cohort of about a hundred patients, about 40 with Graves' ophthalmopathy and under 60 with stable Graves' hyperthyroidism, was used to find distinguishing TCR V-J signatures. The roughly 100 discovery patients were randomly split 7:3 into training and test sets. In several Graves' hyperthyroidism patients, the study also compared T-cell repertoires from thyroid tissue with T-cell repertoires from blood. Whether ophthalmopathy could be predicted prospectively was tested in an independent validation cohort made up of 18 to 20 hyperthyroidism patients plus 17 patients who later progressed to ophthalmopathy.

CDR1 and CDR2 were assigned from the germline V gene as MDHEN and SYDVKM. Measured from the cysteine to the phenylalanine, the CDR3 is 17 residues long. The DNA shown is the 51-base CDR3, in frame from base 1. V is cut by 5 bases and J by 7 bases, and the space between the germline ends is 23 bases. This clonotype has ten or more counts. Its specific antigen is unknown. Base-call qualities are not available, and no considerably larger clone is one nucleotide away. Stable Graves' hyperthyroidism was defined as no progression to ophthalmopathy during 18 months of follow-up. The hyperthyroidism patients were between 18 and 65 years old and newly diagnosed, with a disease duration of less than 2 months. The study excluded patients with uncontrolled infections, other autoimmune diseases, pregnancy or lactation. Clinical symptoms, serum thyroxine and TRAb, thyroid ultrasound, and orbital computed tomography formed the basis for the diagnoses. PBMCs were isolated from 10 ml of fresh peripheral blood by Ficoll-Paque density gradient centrifugation. Total RNA was extracted using Trizol reagent, and RNA quality was assessed on an Agilent 2100 Bioanalyzer.

What the research found in general, with its limitations: A model built on a 13 V-J signature distinguished ophthalmopathy from stable hyperthyroidism, reaching about 88% sensitivity and 81% to 83% specificity in cross-validation and 80%/75% in testing. Most expanded thyroid clonotypes (frequency above 0.001) were also found in blood, which suggests that blood repertoires may mirror thyroid immune responses. In validation, the model predicted progression to ophthalmopathy a median of around 6.5 months before onset, with roughly 70% sensitivity and roughly 77% specificity. Sample size was not statistically predetermined, and investigators were not blinded to group allocation.

The TCR beta CDR3 regions were amplified from RNA transcripts. A first-round RT-PCR of the TCR CDR3 used the HTBI primer set with the Qiagen OneStep RT-PCR kit. Libraries were constructed in a second round of multiplex PCR, after which size selection and purification were performed. The libraries were sequenced on an Illumina HiSeq2000 using paired-end 100 bp reads. The study's processing was this. SOAPnuke was used to process the raw data, with reads discarded if the reads contained adapters or uncalled bases, had a mean Phred below 15, or lacked an exact constant-primer or identifier match. High-quality paired reads were merged using COPE v1.2.5, and each unique nucleotide sequence was defined as a clonotype. MiTCR v1.1 was used to align clonotypes to the IMGT TRBV, TRBD and TRBJ reference segments. Analysis was restricted to V-J combinations with a frequency above 0.0001, which covered roughly 99% of repertoires. The TCS score was defined as the ratio of F50 (clonal expansion) to E x V (chaos), calculated using BLOSUM62-based TCRdist between CDR3 peptides within each V-J. Welch's t-statistics and random forest reduced around 550 V-J features to 13, which were used in a naive Bayes classifier (R e1071). TCRdb reran the public reads through fastp at Q25 and MiXCR, keeping productive beta chains. Records with the same CDR3 protein are collapsed into one entry carrying the most frequent genes and DNA. For this entry, the V and J calls and clone size follow TCRdb and not the study's own pipeline. The sample has around 690,000 distinct CDR3 sequences on record, roughly 17% of them singletons. The leading ten clones occupy around 15% of the sample.

The sample was blood. The sequence derives from a man in his forties or fifties with Graves' hyperthyroidism. The V and J genes are TRBV28 and TRBJ1-4, with TRBD1 perhaps the D gene, on 6 matching bases. The CDR3 reads CASSPSAGTRKGEKLFF. The sequence in DNA is TGTGCCAGCAGTCCCTCGGCCGGGACAAGAAAAGGTGAAAAACTGTTTTTT.